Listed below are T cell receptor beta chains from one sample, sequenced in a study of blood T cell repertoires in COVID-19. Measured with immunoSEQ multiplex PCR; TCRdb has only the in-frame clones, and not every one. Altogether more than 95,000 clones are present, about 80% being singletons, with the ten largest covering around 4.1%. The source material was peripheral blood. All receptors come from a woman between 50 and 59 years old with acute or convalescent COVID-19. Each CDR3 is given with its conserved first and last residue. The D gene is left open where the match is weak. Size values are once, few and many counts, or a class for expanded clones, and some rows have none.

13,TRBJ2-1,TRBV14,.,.,CASSLLLGNEQFF,TGTGCCAGCAGCCTTCTACTCGGCAATGAGCAGTTCTTC
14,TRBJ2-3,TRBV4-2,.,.,CASSPGFFTDTQYF,TGTGCCAGCAGCCCGGGTTTTTTCACAGATACGCAGTATTTT
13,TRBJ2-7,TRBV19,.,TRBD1,CASGDRVGYEQYF,TGTGCCAGCGGGGACAGGGTAGGTTACGAGCAGTACTTC
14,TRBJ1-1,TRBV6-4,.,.,CASSDSSRGTEAFF,TGTGCCAGCAGTGACTCCAGTAGGGGGACTGAAGCTTTCTTT
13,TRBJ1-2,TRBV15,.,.,CATQDSSAHGYTF,TGTGCCACTCAGGACAGCTCCGCCCATGGCTACACCTTC
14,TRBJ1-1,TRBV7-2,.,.,CASSPGAANTEAFF,TGTGCCAGCAGTCCTGGGGCAGCGAACACTGAAGCTTTCTTT
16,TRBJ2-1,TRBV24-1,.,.,CATSDSGSGVGVEQFF,TGTGCCACCAGTGATTCCGGTTCCGGAGTCGGGGTAGAGCAGTTCTTC
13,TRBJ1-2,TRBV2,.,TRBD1,CASRPGTGVGYTF,TGTGCCAGCAGGCCCGGGACAGGGGTTGGCTACACCTTC
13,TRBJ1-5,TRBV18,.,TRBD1,CASSAQGSQPQHF,TGTGCCAGCTCTGCACAGGGGTCCCAGCCCCAGCATTTT
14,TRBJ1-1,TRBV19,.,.,CASSFLRARTEAFF,TGTGCCAGTAGTTTCCTCAGGGCGCGGACTGAAGCTTTCTTT
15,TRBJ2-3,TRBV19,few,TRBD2,CASSPRTSWTDTQYF,TGTGCCAGTAGTCCCCGGACTAGTTGGACAGATACGCAGTATTTT
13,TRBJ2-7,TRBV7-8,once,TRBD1,CASRNRGNYEQYF,TGTGCCAGCCGAAACAGGGGGAACTACGAGCAGTACTTC
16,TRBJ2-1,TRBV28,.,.,CASSLGLSLSYNEQFF,TGTGCCAGCAGTTTAGGCTTGTCCCTTTCCTACAATGAGCAGTTCTTC
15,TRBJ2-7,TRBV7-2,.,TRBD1,CASSLGTGKSYEQYF,TGTGCCAGCAGCCTGGGGACAGGGAAATCCTACGAGCAGTACTTC
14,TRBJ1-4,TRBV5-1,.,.,CASSLQGINEKLFF,TGCGCCAGCAGCTTACAGGGCATTAATGAAAAACTGTTTTTT
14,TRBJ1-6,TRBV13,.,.,CASSLNGARSPLHF,TGTGCCAGCAGCTTAAATGGGGCGCGGTCACCCCTCCACTTT
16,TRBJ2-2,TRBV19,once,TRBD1,CASSIVLTGGTGELFF,TGTGCCAGTAGTATAGTGTTGACAGGGGGCACCGGGGAGCTGTTTTTT
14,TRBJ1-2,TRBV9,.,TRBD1,CASSAEGQRYGYTF,TGTGCCAGCAGCGCAGAGGGACAGAGGTATGGCTACACCTTC
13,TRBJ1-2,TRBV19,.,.,CASTLGQRYGYTF,TGTGCCAGTACTCTCGGACAGCGCTATGGCTACACCTTC
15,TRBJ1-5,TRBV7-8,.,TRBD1,CASSVQGASNQPQHF,TGTGCCAGCAGCGTACAGGGGGCTAGCAATCAGCCCCAGCATTTT
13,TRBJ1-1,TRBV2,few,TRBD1,CASSRDRAYEAFF,TGTGCCAGCAGTCGGGACAGGGCCTATGAAGCTTTCTTT
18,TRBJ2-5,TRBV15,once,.,CATSRGLDAAGVWETQYF,TGTGCCACCAGCAGAGGGTTGGACGCGGCAGGGGTTTGGGAGACCCAGTACTTC
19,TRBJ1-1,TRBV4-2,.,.,CASSQETWTENQENTEAFF,TGTGCCAGCAGCCAAGAAACTTGGACAGAGAACCAGGAGAACACTGAAGCTTTCTTT
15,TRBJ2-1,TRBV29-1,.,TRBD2,CSTGLGSGGYNEQFF,TGCAGCACCGGTCTTGGTAGCGGGGGGTACAATGAGCAGTTCTTC
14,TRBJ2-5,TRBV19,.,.,CASSIWAEKETQYF,TGTGCCAGTAGTATATGGGCTGAGAAAGAGACCCAGTACTTC
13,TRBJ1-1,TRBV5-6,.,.,CASRQIMNTEAFF,TGTGCCAGCAGGCAGATTATGAACACTGAAGCTTTCTTT
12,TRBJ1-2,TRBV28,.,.,CASSLYRDGYTF,TGTGCCAGCAGTTTATACAGGGACGGCTACACCTTC
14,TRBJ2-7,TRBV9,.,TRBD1,CASSSLGTGGEQYF,TGTGCCAGCAGCTCCCTCGGGACAGGGGGCGAGCAGTACTTC
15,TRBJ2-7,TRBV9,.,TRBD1,CASSSDRDMLYEQYF,TGTGCCAGCAGCTCGGACAGGGACATGTTGTACGAGCAGTACTTC
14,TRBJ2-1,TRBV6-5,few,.,CAIRDGEGGNEQFF,TGTGCCATAAGAGACGGCGAAGGAGGGAATGAGCAGTTCTTC
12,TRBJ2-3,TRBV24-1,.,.,CATSGATDTQYF,TGTGCCACCAGTGGAGCCACAGATACGCAGTATTTT
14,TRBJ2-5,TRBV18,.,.,CASSPQSGRETQYF,TGTGCCAGCTCCCCCCAGTCGGGGAGGGAGACCCAGTACTTC
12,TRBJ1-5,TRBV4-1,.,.,CASSHPNQPQHF,TGCGCCAGCAGCCATCCAAATCAGCCCCAGCATTTT